The 27 T cell receptor beta chains reported below all come from one sample, sequenced in a study of blood T cells in healthy people across ages. Next came a second PCR, run for roughly 6 to 11 cycles, which used a sample-barcoded 5' primer along with a J-beta primer mix. TCRdb re-called the 5' RACE reads through MiXCR, storing one row per CDR3 protein. The sample lists 1.8 million or so distinct CDR3 sequences; about 39% were seen once. The sample comprised blood. The receptors shown here come from a human donor in good health.

This clonotype was detected a few times. The chain combines TRBV7-2 with TRBJ2-3; D is uncertain. The germline V and J ends were trimmed by 4 bases and 5 bases, with 10 bases remaining between them. Germline values: CDR1 SGHTA, CDR2 FQGNSA. CDR3 length: 13 amino acids. Here the CDR3 reads CASSYDLGDTQYF. The CDR3, as DNA: TGTGCCAGCAGCTATGACCTGGGAGATACGCAGTATTTT.

The chain has TRBV20-1 and TRBJ2-1; TRBD2 matches at 9 bases. CDR1 is DFQATT, CDR2 SNEGSKA, per germline (reference sequence). The CDR3 contains 15 residues. Unmatched junction bases numbered 19, after V lost 6 bases and J lost 13 bases. The CDR3 coding sequence is TGCAGTGCCGAAAGCCCGGGACTAGCTGTTCATAATCAGTTCTTC. It codes for CSAESPGLAVHNQFF.

The chain joins TRBV7-9 to TRBJ1-4; weak D call: TRBD1 (5 bases). The germline gives CDR1 SEHNR, CDR2 FQNEAQ (reference sequence). The V gene lost 1 base and the J gene lost 8 bases, with 20 bases spanning the gap. The CDR3 runs 17 residues. CDR3 protein: CASSLGGANSGQEKLFF. As DNA, the CDR3 is TGTGCCAGCAGCTTAGGAGGGGCTAACTCTGGGCAGGAAAAACTGTTTTTT.

V and J are TRBV24-1 and TRBJ2-7, with 10 bases lining up with TRBD1. Germline V gene data show CDR1 as KGHDR and CDR2 as SFDVKD. V dropped 4 bases and J dropped 7; count of bases not matched to a gene: 9. This CDR3 has 15 amino acids. This CDR3 is CATSDTGQGQNEQYF. Written as DNA, the CDR3 is TGTGCCACCAGTGACACGGGACAGGGGCAGAATGAGCAGTACTTC.

This clonotype was seen more than once but under ten times. The CDR3 DNA sequence: TGTGCCAGCAGCGCGTGGGGTAACACTGAAGCTTTCTTT. Its protein is CASSAWGNTEAFF. The gene calls are TRBV5-4 and TRBJ1-1; D ambiguous. The CDR3 has 13 residues. Germline V CDR1 and CDR2: SGHNT, YYREEE (reference sequence). The germline V and J ends were trimmed by 4 bases and 2 bases, with 9 bases remaining between them.

The gene calls are TRBV28 and TRBJ1-5, with a weak D call TRBD1 (5 bases). CDR3 length: 18 amino acids. Germline assignment: CDR1 MDHEN and CDR2 SYDVKM. V lost 1 base and J lost 2, with 18 bases in between. The CDR3 nucleotides read TGTGCCAGCAGTTTATTAACGGGATTTGACAGCCGCAATCAGCCCCAGCATTTT. Translation gives CASSLLTGFDSRNQPQHF.

V usage is TRBV7-2 and J usage is TRBJ2-2; 10 bases map to TRBD2. The length of the CDR3 is 21 residues. V shed 0 bases and J 0 bases; nucleotides not matched to a gene: 13. The germline gives CDR1 SGHTA, CDR2 FQGNSA. The CDR3 here is CASSLASSATSGAANTGELFF. CDR3 nucleotide sequence: TGTGCCAGCAGCTTAGCCTCAAGCGCCACTAGCGGGGCCGCGAACACCGGGGAGCTGTTTTTT.

V and J are TRBV5-6 and TRBJ2-3, with D maybe TRBD1 (6 bases). Trimming shortened V by 4 bases and J by 6 bases, and 18 bases separated the two germline ends. Germline assignment: CDR1 SGHDT and CDR2 YYEEEE. The CDR3 is made up of 15 amino acids. CDR3 DNA: TGTGCCAGCAGCCAACTGACAGGCGCCAAGGATACGCAGTATTTT. Residues: CASSQLTGAKDTQYF.

V and J are TRBV9 and TRBJ1-1; D remains ambiguous. Germline V gene lookup returns CDR1 SGDLS and CDR2 YYNGEE. The CDR3 runs to 11 residues. The V gene lost 4 bases and the J gene lost 5 bases, with 6 bases spanning the gap. This CDR3 reads CASSPLTEAFF. Written as DNA, the CDR3 is TGTGCCAGCAGCCCCCTTACTGAAGCTTTCTTT.

This clonotype was counted only a few times. This rearrangement joins TRBV20-1 to TRBJ1-2; D is unclear. This CDR3 region has 13 residues. The V gene's germline CDR1 is DFQATT and CDR2 SNEGSKA (reference sequence). V gave up 4 bases and J gave up 1 base, with 10 bases separating them. The CDR3: CSATGAFNYGYTF. CDR3 sequence (DNA): TGCAGTGCTACGGGTGCCTTTAACTATGGCTACACCTTC.

V gene TRBV4-3 combines with J gene TRBJ1-2; D is undetermined. Germline values: CDR1 LGHNA, CDR2 YSLEER. This CDR3 is built from 15 residues. With 0 bases removed from V and 6 bases from J, the gap between germline ends came to 14 bases. CDR3 in amino acids: CASSQERAAPDGYTF. The CDR3 nucleotides read TGCGCCAGCAGCCAAGAACGTGCAGCCCCGGATGGCTACACCTTC.

The CDR3 DNA sequence: TGTGCCACCAGTGAGGCGGGGGCAGAACATGGCTACACCTTC. This sequence encodes CATSEAGAEHGYTF. The chain links TRBV24-1 to TRBJ1-2, with TRBD1 as a possible D gene (6 bases). The CDR3 is 14 residues long. In germline, CDR1 is KGHDR, CDR2 SFDVKD. With 4 bases removed from V and 6 bases from J, the gap between germline ends came to 14 bases.

This chain links TRBV5-1 with TRBJ2-3; 9 bases are shared with TRBD2. The V and J ends lost 2 bases and 6 bases, in that order; junction bases with no gene match: 4. The CDR3 covers 14 residues. CDR1 SGHRS and CDR2 YFSETQ come from the germline V gene. CDR3 region: CASSFAGGPDTQYF. The CDR3 DNA sequence: TGCGCCAGCAGCTTTGCGGGGGGGCCCGATACGCAGTATTTT.

This rearrangement joins TRBV20-1 to TRBJ2-5, with a tentative D call TRBD2 (6 bases). Germline V lookup: CDR1 DFQATT, CDR2 SNEGSKA (reference sequence). The V gene lost 3 bases and the J gene lost 1 base, with 18 bases spanning the gap. The CDR3 spans 16 residues. CDR3 in amino acids: CSASIRSLALQETQYF. CDR3 coding DNA: TGCAGTGCTAGCATCAGGTCGCTAGCGCTCCAAGAGACCCAGTACTTC.

This clonotype occurred a few times. The rearrangement uses TRBV20-1 and TRBJ2-3; 8 nucleotides align to TRBD2. The CDR3 spans 15 residues. The germline gives CDR1 DFQATT, CDR2 SNEGSKA (reference sequence). V was pared by 1 base and J by 3 bases, with 6 bases of the junction left unmatched. The CDR3 here is CSARAGGRGTDTQYF. The CDR3 DNA reads TGCAGTGCTAGAGCGGGAGGGAGGGGGACAGATACGCAGTATTTT.

The chain recombines TRBV2 with TRBJ2-6; possibly TRBD1 for D (6 bases). The CDR3 sequence is 14 residues long. Germline V lookup: CDR1 SNHLY, CDR2 FYNNEI. V was shortened by 7 bases and J by 2 bases, with 9 bases between the two germline ends. The CDR3 DNA sequence: TGTGCCAGCATGAGGGGGACTGGGGCCAACGTCCTGACTTTC. It yields the protein CASMRGTGANVLTF.

The gene calls are TRBV11-2 and TRBJ2-1, with D perhaps TRBD1 (5 bases). Trimming left V 5 bases short and J 2 bases short, with 19 bases between. The CDR3 loop spans 17 amino acids. Germline V gene data show CDR1 as SGHAT and CDR2 as FQNNGV. DNA of the CDR3: TGTGCCAGCAGCGCGGACATTGACCAATATACCTACAATGAGCAGTTCTTC. Amino acids: CASSADIDQYTYNEQFF. Variable domain in full (rest from reference TRBV11-2 and TRBJ2-1): EAGVAQSPRYKIIEKRQSVAFWCNPISGHATLYWYQQILGQGPKLLIQFQNNGVVDDSQLPKDRFSAERLKGVDSTLKIQPAKLEDSAVYLCASSADIDQYTYNEQFFGPGTRLTVL.

This chain connects TRBV7-8 to TRBJ2-7; D is ambiguous. Trimming took 4 bases from V and 2 from J, leaving 18 bases between them. Germline assignment: CDR1 SGHVS and CDR2 FQNEAQ. There are 16 residues in the CDR3. CDR3 in DNA: TGTGCCAGCAGCTCAACCTTGGATACGGAGCCCTACGAGCAGTACTTC. The encoded protein is CASSSTLDTEPYEQYF.

The gene calls are TRBV5-1 and TRBJ2-1; 7 bases align to TRBD2. V lost 0 bases, J lost 2 bases, and 8 bases stayed unmatched. Per the germline V gene, CDR1 is SGHRS and CDR2 is YFSETQ. The CDR3 contains 17 residues. The CDR3 nucleotides read TGCGCCAGCAGCTTGGGGGAGGGGATAAGCCCCTACAATGAGCAGTTCTTC. Translation: CASSLGEGISPYNEQFF.

The chain carries TRBV29-1 and TRBJ1-5; the D gene is possibly TRBD1 (6 bases). Per the germline V gene, CDR1 is SQVTM and CDR2 is ANQGSEA. The CDR3 contains 13 residues. V was clipped by 4 bases and J by 7 bases, with 14 bases between them. The CDR3 loop is CSVGYGGGQPQHF. The CDR3 DNA follows: TGCAGCGTTGGATACGGGGGCGGACAGCCCCAGCATTTT.

The chain has TRBV12-3 or TRBV12-4 and TRBJ2-1; 7 bases align to TRBD1. The CDR3 is 14 amino acids. The junction had 8 bases not matched to a gene; V was cut back by 4 bases and J by 8 bases. This CDR3 reads CASSSRDSLDEQFF. The CDR3 nucleotides read TGTGCCAGCAGTTCTCGGGACAGTCTTGATGAGCAGTTCTTC.

The chain uses TRBV3-1 and TRBJ2-7; D not resolved. This CDR3 is 13 amino acids long. Germline CDR1 reads LGHDT; CDR2 reads YNNKEL (reference sequence). The V end lost 0 bases, the J end lost 3 bases, and 6 bases lay between the germline ends. CDR3 sequence reads: CASSQEWRYEQYF. In nucleotides, the CDR3 is TGTGCCAGCAGCCAAGAGTGGCGCTACGAGCAGTACTTC.

The chain employs TRBV10-2 and TRBJ2-3; 7 bases are shared with TRBD2. The CDR3 runs to 14 residues. Germline V gene data show CDR1 as WSHSY and CDR2 as SAAADI. V shed 7 bases and J 6 bases; nucleotides not matched to a gene: 10. The DNA of the CDR3 is TGCGCCAGCAAGGGGACTAAGGGGTGGGATACGCAGTATTTT. Amino acid sequence: CASKGTKGWDTQYF.

The chain combines TRBV4-2 with TRBJ2-5, with 11 bases lining up with TRBD2. CDR1 and CDR2 (germline): LGHNA, YNFKEQ. CDR3 length: 17 amino acids. V gave up 4 bases and J gave up 5 bases; unmatched junction bases: 12. The CDR3 DNA follows: TGTGCCAGCAGCCCAGCTACCCTGACTAGCGGGGTTGAGACCCAGTACTTC. Protein sequence: CASSPATLTSGVETQYF.

The chain recombines TRBV5-1 with TRBJ1-1; possible D gene TRBD1, 6 bases. This CDR3 is 18 amino acids long. CDR1 and CDR2 (germline): SGHRS, YFSETQ. Trimming took off 3 bases at V and 1 base at J, with 22 bases between the two ends. Written as DNA, the CDR3 is TGCGCCAGCAGCTGGGGTGTTCTGGGCACAGGGCAGAACACTGAAGCTTTCTTT. Translated: CASSWGVLGTGQNTEAFF.

J is TRBJ2-3 and V is TRBV5-6, with 8 positions matching TRBD2. Germline CDR1 SGHDT, CDR2 YYEEEE. Germline trimming cut 1 base from V and 2 bases from J; bases unmatched to any gene: 6. This CDR3 comprises 16 residues. CDR3 DNA: TGTGCCAGCAGCTTGCCACTAGCGGAGTACACAGATACGCAGTATTTT. Its protein is CASSLPLAEYTDTQYF.

This clonotype appeared a few times. The chain links TRBV13 to TRBJ2-7; D not resolved. This CDR3 is built from 15 residues. V shed 0 bases and J shed 6 bases, with 15 bases lying between them. The germline V gene encodes CDR1 PRHDT and CDR2 FYEKMQ (reference sequence). The CDR3 coding sequence is TGTGCCAGCAGCTTAGGCGGGTTTCTCACCTCCGAGCAGTACTTC. Translated, it gives CASSLGGFLTSEQYF.